The entry below describes one T cell receptor beta chain. The germline gene is not matched at one end of the junction; a read error may be the cause. This specimen comes from a study of T-cell reconstitution after alpha-beta-depleted transplantation in children. For TCRbeta, the library was prepared with unique molecular identifiers. TCRdb re-called the PCR reads with MiXCR, one entry per CDR3 protein. The data show around 600,000 distinct CDR3 sequences, with over 9.5% seen just once and around 4% held by the top ten. The source material was PBMCs from the stem cell graft donor, sampled from the stem cell graft. The origin of this receptor is a human donor who donated a stem cell graft to a child with acute myeloid leukemia.

This CDR3 is CSASVYRLEAQYF. The CDR3, as DNA: TGCAGTGCTAGTGTGTACAGGTTAGAGGCCCAGTACTTC. The rearrangement uses TRBV20-1 and TRBJ2-5; the D gene is possibly TRBD1 (5 bases). The CDR3 loop spans 13 amino acids. Germline V gene data show CDR1 as DFQATT and CDR2 as SNEGSKA (reference sequence).